This TCR beta chain comes out of a study of shared clonotypes between healthy human individuals. Whole-study context: Each donor's CD4 naive and CD4 memory cells filled three plates apiece, CD8 naive two, and CD8 memory one. The study, taken as a whole, reports: Around 5% was the fraction of naive CD4 clonotypes found shared across several donors.

Comment on this clone: The antigen is not known.

The germline V gene has CDR1 SGHDT and CDR2 YYEEEE. The CDR3 extends over 16 amino acids. V was clipped by 4 bases and J by 5 bases, with 16 bases between them. In the sorted-subset replicate PCRs, around 0.2 ug DNA, 25,000 to 35,000 T cell genomes, was used. Repertoires were generated with immunoSEQ multiplex PCR, while TCRdb's copy carries only in-frame clones and drops some. The sample lists roughly 700,000 clones; approximately 74% were seen once. Nashville, Tennessee was home to all donors, each a Caucasian adult. The sequence came from a woman under 40 in good health. This rearrangement joins TRBV5-6 to TRBJ1-6, with D perhaps matching TRBD1 (6 bases). Sequenced sample: memory CD4+ T cells sorted from blood. Subset reported: CD45RA-negative fraction. The CDR3: CASSIDRRPHNSPLHF. DNA for the CDR3: TGTGCCAGCAGCATAGACAGGAGGCCGCATAATTCACCCCTCCACTTT.